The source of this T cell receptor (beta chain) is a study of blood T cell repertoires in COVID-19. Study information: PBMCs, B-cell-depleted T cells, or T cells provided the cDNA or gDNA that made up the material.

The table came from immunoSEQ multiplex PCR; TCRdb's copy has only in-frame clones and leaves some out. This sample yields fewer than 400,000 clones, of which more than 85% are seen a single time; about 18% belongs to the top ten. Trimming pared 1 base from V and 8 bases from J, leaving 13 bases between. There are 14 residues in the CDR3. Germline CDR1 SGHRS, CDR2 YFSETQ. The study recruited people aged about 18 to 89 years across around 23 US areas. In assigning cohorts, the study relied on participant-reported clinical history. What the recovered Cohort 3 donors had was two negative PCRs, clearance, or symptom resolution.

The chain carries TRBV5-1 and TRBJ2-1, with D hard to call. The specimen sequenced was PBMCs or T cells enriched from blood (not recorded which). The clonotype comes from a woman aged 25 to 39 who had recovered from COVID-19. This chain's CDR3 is CASSLFPASYEQFF. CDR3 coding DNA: TGCGCCAGCAGCTTGTTCCCGGCTAGTTATGAGCAGTTCTTC.